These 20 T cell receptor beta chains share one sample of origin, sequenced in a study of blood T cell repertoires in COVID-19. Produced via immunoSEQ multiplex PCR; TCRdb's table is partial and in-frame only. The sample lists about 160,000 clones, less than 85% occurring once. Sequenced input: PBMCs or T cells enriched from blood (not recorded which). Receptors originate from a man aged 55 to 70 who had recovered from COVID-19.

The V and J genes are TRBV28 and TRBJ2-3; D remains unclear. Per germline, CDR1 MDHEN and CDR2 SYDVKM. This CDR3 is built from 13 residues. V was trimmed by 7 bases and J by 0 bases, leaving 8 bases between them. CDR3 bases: TGTGCCAGCACACCGACAAGCACAGATACGCAGTATTTT. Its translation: CASTPTSTDTQYF. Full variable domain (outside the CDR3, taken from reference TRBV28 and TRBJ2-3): DVKVTQSSRYLVKRTGEKVFLECVQDMDHENMFWYRQDPGLGLRLIYFSYDVKMKEKGDIPEGYSVSREKKERFSLILESASTNQTSMYLCASTPTSTDTQYFGPGTRLTVL.

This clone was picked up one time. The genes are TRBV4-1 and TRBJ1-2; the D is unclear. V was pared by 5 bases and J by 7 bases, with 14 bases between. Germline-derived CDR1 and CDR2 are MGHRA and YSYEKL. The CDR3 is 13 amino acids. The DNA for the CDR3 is TGCGCCAGCAGCAGGACCCTGGCGGGTGGCTACACCTTC. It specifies CASSRTLAGGYTF.

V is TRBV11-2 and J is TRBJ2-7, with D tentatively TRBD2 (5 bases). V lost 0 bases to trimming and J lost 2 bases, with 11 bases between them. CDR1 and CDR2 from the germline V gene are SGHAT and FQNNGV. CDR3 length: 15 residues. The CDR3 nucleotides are TGTGCCAGCAGCTTAGAAGGTAGCGCAACCTACGAGCAGTACTTC. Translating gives CASSLEGSATYEQYF.

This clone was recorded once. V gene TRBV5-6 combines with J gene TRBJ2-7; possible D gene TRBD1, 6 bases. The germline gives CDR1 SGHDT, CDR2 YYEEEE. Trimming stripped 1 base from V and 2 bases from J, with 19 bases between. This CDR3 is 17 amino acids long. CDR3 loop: CASSLPGGFGSPYEQYF. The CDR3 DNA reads TGTGCCAGCAGCTTGCCTGGGGGCTTCGGCTCCCCCTACGAGCAGTACTTC.

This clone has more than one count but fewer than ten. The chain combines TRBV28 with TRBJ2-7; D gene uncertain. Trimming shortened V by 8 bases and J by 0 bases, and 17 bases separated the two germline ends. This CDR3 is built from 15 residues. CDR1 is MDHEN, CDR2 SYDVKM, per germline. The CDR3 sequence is CASGLMAAPSYEQYF. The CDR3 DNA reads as TGTGCCAGCGGGCTCATGGCCGCTCCCTCCTACGAGCAGTACTTC.

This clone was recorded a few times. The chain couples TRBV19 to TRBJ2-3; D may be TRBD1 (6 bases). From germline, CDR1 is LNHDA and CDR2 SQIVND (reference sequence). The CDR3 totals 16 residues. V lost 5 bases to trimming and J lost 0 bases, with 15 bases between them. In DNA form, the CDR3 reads TGTGCCAGTAGTCCATACAGGGCTCTAAGCACAGATACGCAGTATTTT. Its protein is CASSPYRALSTDTQYF.

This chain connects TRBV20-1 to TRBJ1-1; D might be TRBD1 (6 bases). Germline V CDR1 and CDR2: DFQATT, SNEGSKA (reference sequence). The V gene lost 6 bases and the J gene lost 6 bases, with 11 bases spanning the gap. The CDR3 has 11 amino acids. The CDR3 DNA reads TGCAGTGCCTTCAGGGGCGCTGAAGCTTTCTTT. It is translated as CSAFRGAEAFF.

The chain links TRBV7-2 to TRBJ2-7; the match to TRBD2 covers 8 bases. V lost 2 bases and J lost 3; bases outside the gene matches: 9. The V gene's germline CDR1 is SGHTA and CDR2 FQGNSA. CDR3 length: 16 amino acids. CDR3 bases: TGTGCCAGCAGCTTATACGAGGCCGGGAGGGGCTACGAGCAGTACTTC. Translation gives CASSLYEAGRGYEQYF. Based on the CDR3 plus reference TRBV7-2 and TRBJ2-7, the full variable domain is GAGVSQSPSNKVTEKGKDVELRCDPISGHTALYWYRQSLGQGLEFLIYFQGNSAPDKSGLPSDRFSAERTGGSVSTLTIQRTQQEDSAVYLCASSLYEAGRGYEQYFGPGTRLTVT.

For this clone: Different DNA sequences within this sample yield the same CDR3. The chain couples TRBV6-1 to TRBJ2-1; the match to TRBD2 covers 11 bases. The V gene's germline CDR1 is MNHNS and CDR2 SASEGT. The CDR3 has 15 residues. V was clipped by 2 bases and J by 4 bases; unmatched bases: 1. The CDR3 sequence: CASSELAGGYNEQFF. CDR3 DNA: TGTGCCAGCAGTGAACTAGCGGGGGGTTACAATGAGCAGTTCTTC.

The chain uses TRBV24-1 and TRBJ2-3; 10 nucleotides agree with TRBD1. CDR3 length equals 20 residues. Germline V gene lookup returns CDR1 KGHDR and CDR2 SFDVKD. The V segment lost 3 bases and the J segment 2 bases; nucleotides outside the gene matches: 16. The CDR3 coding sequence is TGTGCCACCAGTGATCTGCAGAGGGACAGGGGACCCCCCTACACAGATACGCAGTATTTT. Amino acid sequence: CATSDLQRDRGPPYTDTQYF.

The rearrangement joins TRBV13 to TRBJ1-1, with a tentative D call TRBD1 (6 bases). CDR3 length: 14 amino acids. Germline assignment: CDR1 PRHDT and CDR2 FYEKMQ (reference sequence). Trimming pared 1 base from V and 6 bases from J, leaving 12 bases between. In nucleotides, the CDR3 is TGTGCCAGCAGCTTAGATATCGGGACACCTGAAGCTTTCTTT. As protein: CASSLDIGTPEAFF.

For the CDR3, the DNA is TGTGCCTGGAGTCTTGGGACAGGGAGCAATCAGCCCCAGCATTTT. Translating gives CAWSLGTGSNQPQHF. The chain uses TRBV30 and TRBJ1-5; 9 positions agree with TRBD1. The germline gives CDR1 GTSNPN, CDR2 SVGIG (reference sequence). The J segment lost 1 base and the V segment lost 2 bases, leaving 3 bases of the junction unmatched. The CDR3 is 15 residues long. The variable domain in full, completed from reference TRBV30 and TRBJ1-5, reads SQTIHQWPATLVQPVGSPLSLECTVEGTSNPNLYWYRQAAGRGLQLLFYSVGIGQISSEVPQNLSASRPQDRQFILSSKKLLLSDSGFYLCAWSLGTGSNQPQHFGDGTRLSIL.

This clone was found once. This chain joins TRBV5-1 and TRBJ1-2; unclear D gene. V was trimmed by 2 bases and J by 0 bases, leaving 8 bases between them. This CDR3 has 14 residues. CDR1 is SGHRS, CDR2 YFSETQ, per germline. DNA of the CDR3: TGCGCCAGCAGCTTTGGCGGAGCTAACTATGGCTACACCTTC. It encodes CASSFGGANYGYTF.

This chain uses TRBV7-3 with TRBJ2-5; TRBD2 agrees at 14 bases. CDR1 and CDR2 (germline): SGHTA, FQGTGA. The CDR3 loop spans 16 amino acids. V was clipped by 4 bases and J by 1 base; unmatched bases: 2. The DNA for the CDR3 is TGTGCCAGCAGCTCCGGGACTAGCGGGGGCCAAGAGACCCAGTACTTC. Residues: CASSSGTSGGQETQYF.

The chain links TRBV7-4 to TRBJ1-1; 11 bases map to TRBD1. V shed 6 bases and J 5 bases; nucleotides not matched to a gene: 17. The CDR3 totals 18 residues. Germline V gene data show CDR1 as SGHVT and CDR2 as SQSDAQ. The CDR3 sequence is CASRRNPGTGGGWTEAFF. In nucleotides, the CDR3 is TGTGCCAGCAGACGAAACCCTGGGACAGGGGGTGGATGGACTGAAGCTTTCTTT.

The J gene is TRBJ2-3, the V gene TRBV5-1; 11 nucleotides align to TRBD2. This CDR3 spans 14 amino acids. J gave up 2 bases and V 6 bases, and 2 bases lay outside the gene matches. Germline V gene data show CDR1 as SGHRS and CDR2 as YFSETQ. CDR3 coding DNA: TGCGCCAGCAAGACTAGCGGGGACACAGATACGCAGTATTTT. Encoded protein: CASKTSGDTDTQYF.

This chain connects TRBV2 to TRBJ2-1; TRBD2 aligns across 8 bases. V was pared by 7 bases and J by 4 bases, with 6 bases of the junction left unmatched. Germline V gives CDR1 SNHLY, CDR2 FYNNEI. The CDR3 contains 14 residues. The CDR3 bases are TGTGCCAGCATCGCGGGGGGTTTATACAATGAGCAGTTCTTC. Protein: CASIAGGLYNEQFF.

As DNA, the CDR3 is TGTGCCACCAGTGAACAGGGGGCGTTCTATGAGCAGTTCTTC. It encodes CATSEQGAFYEQFF. V is TRBV24-1 and J is TRBJ2-1, with 9 nucleotides matching TRBD1. V was pared by 4 bases and J by 8 bases, with 5 bases of the junction left unmatched. CDR3 size: 14 residues. CDR1 KGHDR and CDR2 SFDVKD come from the germline V gene.

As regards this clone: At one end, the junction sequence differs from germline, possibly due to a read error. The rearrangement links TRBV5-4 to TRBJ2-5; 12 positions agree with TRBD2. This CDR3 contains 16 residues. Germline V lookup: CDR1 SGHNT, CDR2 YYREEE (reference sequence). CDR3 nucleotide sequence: TGTGCCAGCAGTTTGGGTGGGACTAGCGGGCAAGAGACCCAGTACTTC. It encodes CASSLGGTSGQETQYF.

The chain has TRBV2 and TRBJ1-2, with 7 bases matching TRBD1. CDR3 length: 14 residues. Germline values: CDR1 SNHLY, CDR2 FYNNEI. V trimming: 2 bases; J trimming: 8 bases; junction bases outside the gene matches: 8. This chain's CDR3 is CASSEPGGGRGYTF. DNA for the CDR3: TGTGCCAGCAGTGAACCAGGAGGGGGCAGAGGCTACACCTTC.